The 14 T cell receptor beta chains presented below share a single source sample, sequenced in a study of T-cell memory formation after mild COVID-19. TCRdb reprocessed the 5' RACE reads with MiXCR, giving one entry per CDR3 protein. This sample has over 500,000 distinct CDR3 sequences, with approximately 15% found just once. Material: PBMCs or a T cell subset sorted from them (not recorded which). The receptors here all came from an adult woman who had mild COVID-19 (a few samples of this study predate the infection). Cell type and time point are not known.

The chain is built from TRBV5-5 and TRBJ2-7, with D possibly being TRBD1 or TRBD2 (5 bases each). V lost 2 bases and J 4 bases, leaving 10 bases between the germline ends. The CDR3 has 13 residues. Germline V gene data show CDR1 as SGHKS and CDR2 as YYEKEE (reference sequence). The CDR3 loop reads CASSFGWGYEQYF. For the CDR3, the DNA is TGTGCCAGCAGCTTCGGCTGGGGGTACGAGCAGTACTTC. The entire variable domain, with the rest obtained from reference TRBV5-5 and TRBJ2-7, is as follows: DAGVTQSPTHLIKTRGQQVTLRCSPISGHKSVSWYQQVLGQGPQFIFQYYEKEERGRGNFPDRFSARQFPNYSSELNVNALLLGDSALYLCASSFGWGYEQYFGPGTRLTVT.

In DNA, the CDR3 is TGTGCCAGCAGTACGGGACAGGGGCAGGAGACTGAAGCTTTCTTT. It codes for CASSTGQGQETEAFF. V usage is TRBV2 and J usage is TRBJ1-1; 10 positions agree with TRBD1. The germline gives CDR1 SNHLY, CDR2 FYNNEI. Trimming removed 5 bases from V and 5 bases from J; junction bases left unmatched: 8. This CDR3 is built from 15 residues.

This clonotype was counted between two and nine times. V is TRBV5-1 and J is TRBJ2-5; 12 bases match TRBD1. The CDR3 totals 14 residues. Per the germline V gene, CDR1 is SGHRS and CDR2 is YFSETQ. The J segment lost 5 bases and the V segment lost 5 bases, leaving 4 bases of the junction unmatched. The CDR3 DNA follows: TGCGCCAGCAGTACCGGGACAGGGGGCGAGACCCAGTACTTC. Its translation: CASSTGTGGETQYF.

This clonotype has only a few counts. The V and J genes are TRBV6-5 and TRBJ1-1; a weak D match, TRBD1 (5 bases). Trimming left V 3 bases short and J 0 bases short, with 8 bases between. The CDR3 has 14 residues. From germline, CDR1 is MNHEY and CDR2 SVGAGI. This chain's CDR3 is CASSYEGLNTEAFF. In DNA form, the CDR3 reads TGTGCCAGCAGTTATGAGGGGCTGAACACTGAAGCTTTCTTT.

At least ten counts were recorded for this clonotype. V usage is TRBV7-2 and J usage is TRBJ2-2; possible D gene TRBD2, 6 bases. Trimming took off 0 bases at V and 0 bases at J, with 8 bases between the two ends. CDR3 length equals 16 residues. CDR1 is SGHTA, CDR2 FQGNSA, per germline. CDR3 in amino acids: CASSLAGGTNTGELFF. The CDR3 DNA follows: TGTGCCAGCAGCTTAGCTGGCGGGACGAACACCGGGGAGCTGTTTTTT.

This clonotype turned up a few times. The chain links TRBV29-1 to TRBJ2-1; D is possibly TRBD1 (5 bases). Trimming cost V 7 bases and J 5 bases, with 9 bases left between them. CDR3 length equals 11 residues. The germline V gene has CDR1 SQVTM and CDR2 ANQGSEA. The CDR3 here is CSGLTDNEQFF. CDR3 coding DNA: TGCAGCGGATTGACAGACAATGAGCAGTTCTTC.

J is TRBJ2-1 and V is TRBV7-9, with 7 bases aligning to TRBD1. The CDR3 has 15 residues. J gave up 5 bases and V 7 bases, and 11 bases lay outside the gene matches. Germline assignment: CDR1 SEHNR and CDR2 FQNEAQ (reference sequence). The DNA of the CDR3 is TGTGCCAGCACCAATCGGGACAGCCCTCACAATGAGCAGTTCTTC. Amino acids: CASTNRDSPHNEQFF.

This clonotype was seen repeatedly, ten times or more. V is TRBV4-2 and J is TRBJ1-1; tentative D call: TRBD1 (5 bases). CDR1 and CDR2 (germline): LGHNA, YNFKEQ. The ends were cut back, 2 bases at V and 0 bases at J, with 13 bases in the middle. CDR3 size: 16 residues. For the CDR3, the DNA is TGTGCCAGCAGCCAACCACGGGGGGAAATGAACACTGAAGCTTTCTTT. Translated, it gives CASSQPRGEMNTEAFF.

The rearrangement uses TRBV7-9 and TRBJ2-1; D perhaps matches TRBD1 (7 bases). CDR1 and CDR2 from the germline V gene are SEHNR and FQNEAQ (reference sequence). This CDR3 region has 15 residues. Trimming pared 1 base from V and 5 bases from J, leaving 12 bases between. The CDR3 spells CASSLGQGGHNEQFF. CDR3 DNA: TGTGCCAGCAGCTTAGGCCAGGGGGGTCACAATGAGCAGTTCTTC.

This clonotype was detected only a few times. The gene calls are TRBV9 and TRBJ2-2; weak D call: TRBD1 (5 bases). Germline CDR1 and CDR2: SGDLS and YYNGEE. The ends were cut back, 0 bases at V and 4 bases at J, with 13 bases in the middle. This CDR3 has 16 amino acids. The CDR3 protein is CASSVVYGASTGELFF. CDR3 nucleotide sequence: TGTGCCAGCAGCGTAGTTTATGGGGCCTCCACCGGGGAGCTGTTTTTT. The full variable domain, completed using reference TRBV9 and TRBJ2-2, is DSGVTQTPKHLITATGQRVTLRCSPRSGDLSVYWYQQSLDQGLQFLIQYYNGEERAKGNILERFSAQQFPDLHSELNLSSLELGDSALYFCASSVVYGASTGELFFGEGSRLTVL.

This chain connects TRBV7-9 to TRBJ2-2; 8 positions agree with TRBD1. CDR3 length: 15 amino acids. Losses at the gene ends were 4 bases for V and 6 bases for J; bases not matched to a gene: 7. CDR1 and CDR2 (germline): SEHNR, FQNEAQ (reference sequence). The CDR3 protein is CASSSWTGSAGELFF. As DNA, the CDR3 is TGTGCCAGCAGCTCATGGACAGGGTCGGCCGGGGAGCTGTTTTTT.

This clonotype was seen many times. The rearrangement links TRBV7-6 to TRBJ2-5, with 15 nucleotides matching TRBD2. With 5 bases clipped from V and 4 bases from J, the junction kept 14 bases outside the gene matches. Germline values: CDR1 SGHVS, CDR2 FNYEAQ. CDR3 length: 19 amino acids. The CDR3 DNA is TGTGCCAGCAGCCTCCGGACTAGCGGGGGGGCCCTGAAGCTAGAGACCCAGTACTTC. This encodes CASSLRTSGGALKLETQYF.

This clonotype showed up just a few times. This sequence joins TRBV6-2 or TRBV6-3 and TRBJ1-2; 8 nucleotides line up with TRBD1. The CDR3 spans 13 residues. Per germline, CDR1 MNHEY and CDR2 SVGEGT. The J segment lost 7 bases and the V segment lost 6 bases, leaving 7 bases of the junction unmatched. CDR3 sequence (DNA): TGTGCCAGCAGGGGGACAGGATCGCCTGGCTACACCTTC. This encodes CASRGTGSPGYTF.

There are a few counts of this clonotype. This chain joins TRBV5-4 and TRBJ2-7; D is perhaps TRBD1 (6 bases). Germline lookup yields CDR1 SGHNT and CDR2 YYREEE (reference sequence). V was trimmed by 4 bases and J by 11 bases, leaving 16 bases between them. The CDR3 sequence is 12 residues long. CDR3 sequence: CASSRVAGVEYF. DNA for the CDR3: TGTGCCAGCAGCCGTGTTGCAGGGGTTGAGTACTTC.